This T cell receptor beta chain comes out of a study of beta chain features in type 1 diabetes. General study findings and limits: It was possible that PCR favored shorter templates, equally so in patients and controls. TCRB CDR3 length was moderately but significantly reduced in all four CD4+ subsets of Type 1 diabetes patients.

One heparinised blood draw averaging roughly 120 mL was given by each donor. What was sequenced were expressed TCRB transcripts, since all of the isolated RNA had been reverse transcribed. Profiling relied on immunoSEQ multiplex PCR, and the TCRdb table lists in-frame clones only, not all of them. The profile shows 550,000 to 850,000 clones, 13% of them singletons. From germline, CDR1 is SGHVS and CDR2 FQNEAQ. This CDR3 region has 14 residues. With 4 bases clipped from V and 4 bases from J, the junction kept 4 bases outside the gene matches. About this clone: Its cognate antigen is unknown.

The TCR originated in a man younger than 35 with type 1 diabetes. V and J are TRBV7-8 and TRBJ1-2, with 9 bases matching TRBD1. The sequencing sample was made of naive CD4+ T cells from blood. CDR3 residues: CASSSGQGIYGYTF. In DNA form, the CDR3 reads TGTGCCAGCAGCTCGGGACAGGGAATCTATGGCTACACCTTC.